Following are 16 T cell receptor beta chains from one sample sequenced in a study of blood T cell repertoires in COVID-19. Some clones are missing from TCRdb's copy, which holds only in-frame ones; the method was immunoSEQ multiplex PCR. The sample consists of approximately 190,000 clones, about 88% of them appearing once. Material for sequencing was peripheral blood. The source of these receptors is a woman aged 40 to 50 who had recovered from COVID-19.

This rearrangement joins TRBV7-9 to TRBJ2-3, with 7 nucleotides matching TRBD1. The CDR3 has 15 residues. Germline values: CDR1 SEHNR, CDR2 FQNEAQ (reference sequence). V dropped 5 bases and J dropped 3; count of bases not matched to a gene: 8. CDR3 nucleotides: TGTGCCAGCAGCCAAGGACAGGTATCAACAGATACGCAGTATTTT. Residues: CASSQGQVSTDTQYF.

The chain uses TRBV27 and TRBJ1-2; maybe TRBD1 (5 bases). Germline CDR1 reads MNHEY; CDR2 reads SMNVEV (reference sequence). The V end lost 5 bases, the J end lost 7 bases, and 20 bases lay between the germline ends. The CDR3 consists of 15 residues. The CDR3 region is CASSRDSFELSGYTF. The CDR3, as DNA: TGTGCCAGCAGTCGGGACTCCTTTGAGTTGAGTGGCTACACCTTC.

Only one count was recorded for this clone. An end of the junction does not agree with germline; a read error may underlie this. V is TRBV4-2 and J is TRBJ2-2; 9 bases line up with TRBD2. Germline V gene sequence: CDR1 LGHNA, CDR2 YNFKEQ. This CDR3 is built from 20 residues. CDR3 residues: CASGQGIAGAAPANTGELFF. The CDR3 DNA reads as TGTGCCAGCGGCCAGGGGATAGCGGGAGCGGCCCCCGCGAACACCGGGGAGCTGTTTTTT.

The V and J genes are TRBV5-1 and TRBJ2-3; D unclear. This CDR3 is built from 14 residues. V shed 3 bases and J shed 4 bases, with 12 bases lying between them. CDR1 is SGHRS and CDR2 is YFSETQ in the germline V gene. The CDR3 bases are TGCGCCAGCAGCTCGGAGCGTAGCCCAGATACGCAGTATTTT. This gives the protein CASSSERSPDTQYF.

The chain recombines TRBV9 with TRBJ1-2, with 8 bases lining up with TRBD1. Unmatched junction bases numbered 6, after V lost 4 bases and J lost 4 bases. The CDR3 totals 14 residues. Germline CDR1 reads SGDLS; CDR2 reads YYNGEE. CDR3: CASSRDRSSYGYTF. CDR3 DNA sequence: TGTGCCAGCAGCCGGGACAGGTCCTCCTATGGCTACACCTTC. Filled out from reference TRBV9 and TRBJ1-2, the complete variable domain reads DSGVTQTPKHLITATGQRVTLRCSPRSGDLSVYWYQQSLDQGLQFLIQYYNGEERAKGNILERFSAQQFPDLHSELNLSSLELGDSALYFCASSRDRSSYGYTFGSGTRLTVV.

The chain links TRBV6-4 to TRBJ1-5; weak D call: TRBD1 (6 bases). V shed 3 bases and J shed 7 bases, with 13 bases lying between them. This CDR3 is built from 14 residues. Germline lookup yields CDR1 MRHNA and CDR2 SNTAGT. Written as DNA, the CDR3 is TGTGCCAGCAGTGAGGGGGCGGGGGAGCAGCCCCAGCATTTT. Translating gives CASSEGAGEQPQHF.

The V and J genes are TRBV9 and TRBJ1-2; 7 bases are a match to TRBD1. Germline CDR1 SGDLS, CDR2 YYNGEE. V was clipped by 4 bases and J by 4 bases; unmatched bases: 10. The CDR3 is 15 residues long. This chain's CDR3 is CASSSTGEAGYGYTF. The CDR3, as DNA: TGTGCCAGCAGCTCTACAGGGGAAGCTGGCTATGGCTACACCTTC.

This sequence joins TRBV14 and TRBJ2-7; TRBD1 might be the D (5 bases). The CDR3 totals 13 residues. Trimming took off 1 base at V and 7 bases at J, with 11 bases between the two ends. Germline CDR1 is SGHDN and CDR2 is FVKESK. The CDR3 reads CASSQAPRVEQYF. CDR3 nucleotide sequence: TGTGCCAGCAGCCAAGCCCCCAGGGTTGAGCAGTACTTC.

The rearrangement links TRBV5-6 to TRBJ2-1; D may be TRBD2 (8 bases). V lost 2 bases and J lost 12, with 18 bases in between. The CDR3 loop spans 14 amino acids. The V gene's germline CDR1 is SGHDT and CDR2 YYEEEE. The CDR3 bases are TGTGCCAGCAGCTTCAGGGACAGCGGGAGTGGGCAGTTCTTC. It translates to CASSFRDSGSGQFF.

This chain uses TRBV28 with TRBJ1-2, with 9 bases identical to TRBD1. Germline V CDR1 and CDR2: MDHEN, SYDVKM. The V segment lost 2 bases and the J segment 4 bases; nucleotides outside the gene matches: 11. The CDR3 extends over 17 amino acids. The CDR3 region has the DNA TGTGCCAGCAGTTTAAACACAGGGGGCTTGGTAGGCTATGGCTACACCTTC. Its protein product is CASSLNTGGLVGYGYTF.

The chain links TRBV19 to TRBJ2-2; D may be TRBD2 (6 bases). CDR3 size: 13 residues. Trimming took 9 bases from V and 4 from J, leaving 12 bases between them. Germline CDR1 is LNHDA and CDR2 is SQIVND (reference sequence). The CDR3 coding sequence is TGTGCCAGCAAGACTAGTGGCACCGGGGAGCTGTTTTTT. The encoded protein is CASKTSGTGELFF.

This chain uses TRBV30 with TRBJ2-7, with a possible D match to TRBD1 (5 bases). V was cut by 0 bases and J by 7 bases, with 22 bases left in between. CDR1 and CDR2 (germline): GTSNPN, SVGIG (reference sequence). This CDR3 is built from 16 residues. The CDR3 protein is CAWSVGRTQPSWEQYF. CDR3 bases: TGTGCCTGGAGTGTAGGACGGACACAACCCTCGTGGGAGCAGTACTTC.

The chain links TRBV16 to TRBJ1-5, with a tentative D call TRBD1 (5 bases). CDR3 length: 17 residues. V was cut by 0 bases and J by 3 bases, with 15 bases left in between. In germline, CDR1 is KGHSY, CDR2 FQNENV. CDR3 sequence (DNA): TGTGCCAGCAGCCAATCCGCGCCGGGACTTTCCAATCAGCCCCAGCATTTT. It specifies CASSQSAPGLSNQPQHF.

The V gene is TRBV5-1, the J gene TRBJ2-5, with TRBD2 matching over 12 bases. There are 16 residues in the CDR3. Per germline, CDR1 SGHRS and CDR2 YFSETQ. V dropped 0 bases and J dropped 1; count of bases not matched to a gene: 1. The CDR3 protein is CASSLGTSGVQETQYF. The CDR3 nucleotides are TGCGCCAGCAGCTTGGGGACTAGCGGGGTCCAAGAGACCCAGTACTTC.

This chain uses TRBV5-1 with TRBJ2-5; TRBD1 agrees at 11 bases. CDR1 is SGHRS and CDR2 is YFSETQ in the germline V gene. The CDR3 totals 14 residues. V was clipped by 4 bases and J by 2 bases; unmatched bases: 1. The CDR3 region is CASSRDRGQETQYF. CDR3 in DNA: TGCGCCAGCAGCAGGGACAGGGGGCAAGAGACCCAGTACTTC.

This rearrangement joins TRBV5-1 to TRBJ1-1, with no clear D. V lost 0 bases, J lost 1 base, and 10 bases lay in between. Germline V gives CDR1 SGHRS, CDR2 YFSETQ. The CDR3 is 15 residues long. This CDR3 reads CASSLVGQQNTEAFF. The DNA for the CDR3 is TGCGCCAGCAGCTTGGTTGGGCAGCAGAACACTGAAGCTTTCTTT. The full variable domain, rest sourced from reference TRBV5-1 and TRBJ1-1, is KAGVTQTPRYLIKTRGQQVTLSCSPISGHRSVSWYQQTPGQGLQFLFEYFSETQRNKGNFPGRFSGRQFSNSRSEMNVSTLELGDSALYLCASSLVGQQNTEAFFGQGTRLTVV.